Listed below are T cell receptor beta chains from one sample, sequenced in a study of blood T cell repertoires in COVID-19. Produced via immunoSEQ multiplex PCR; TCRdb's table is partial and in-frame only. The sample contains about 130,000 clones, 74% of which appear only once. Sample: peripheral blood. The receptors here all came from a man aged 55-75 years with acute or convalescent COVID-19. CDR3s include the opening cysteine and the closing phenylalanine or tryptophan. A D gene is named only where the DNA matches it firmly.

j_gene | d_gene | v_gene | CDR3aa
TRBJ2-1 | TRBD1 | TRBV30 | CAWGPGQGFDEQFF
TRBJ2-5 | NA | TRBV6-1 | CASSEIVQETQYF
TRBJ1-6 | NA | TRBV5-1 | CASSVKAGSSPLHF
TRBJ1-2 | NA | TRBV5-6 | CASSLFSVGGYTF
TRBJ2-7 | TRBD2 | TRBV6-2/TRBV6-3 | CASSYPGTSGSLAYEQYF
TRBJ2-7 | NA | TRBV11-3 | CARGHRRSYEQYF
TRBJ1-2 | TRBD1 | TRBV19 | CASNVRQGYGYTF
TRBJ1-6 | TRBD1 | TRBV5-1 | CASSLTGDNSPLHF
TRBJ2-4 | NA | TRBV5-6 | CASSAQGRRDIQYF
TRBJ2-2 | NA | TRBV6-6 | CASSSLLPPNTGELFF
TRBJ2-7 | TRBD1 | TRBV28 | CASGQGFDEQYF
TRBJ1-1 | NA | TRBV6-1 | CASSELGSNTEAFF
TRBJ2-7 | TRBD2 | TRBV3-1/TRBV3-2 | CASSQATSGRPSDEQYF
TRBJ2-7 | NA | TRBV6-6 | CASSRPDRNPHEQYF
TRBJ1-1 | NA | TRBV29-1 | CSVAAGSEAFF
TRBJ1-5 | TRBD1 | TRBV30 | CAWRGQGSHQPQHF
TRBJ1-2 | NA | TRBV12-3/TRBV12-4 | CASSLSGGYGYTF
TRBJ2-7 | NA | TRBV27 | CASSFSSASFYEQYF
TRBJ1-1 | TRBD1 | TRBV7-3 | CASSYGQGARDTEAFF
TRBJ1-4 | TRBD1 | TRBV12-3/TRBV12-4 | CASSPPGQEKLFF
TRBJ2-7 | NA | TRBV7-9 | CASSLGPLGREYF
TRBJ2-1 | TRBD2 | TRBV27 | CATRSSGYNEQFF
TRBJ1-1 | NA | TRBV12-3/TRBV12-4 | CASSFFRGEAFF
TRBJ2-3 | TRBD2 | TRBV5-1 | CASSPGGPVDTQYF
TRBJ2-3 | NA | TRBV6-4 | CASSDRGRTDTQYF
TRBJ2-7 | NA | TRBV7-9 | CASGRGSDEQYF
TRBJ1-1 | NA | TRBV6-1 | CASSERRSGVGMNTEAFF
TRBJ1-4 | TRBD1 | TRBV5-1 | CASSSNGDRDEKLFF
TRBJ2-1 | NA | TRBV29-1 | CSVCRDSPEQFF
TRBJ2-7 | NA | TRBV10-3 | CAISEPGQGAYEQYF
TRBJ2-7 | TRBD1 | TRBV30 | CAWTAGTGGVGIYYEQYF
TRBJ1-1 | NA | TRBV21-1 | CASSISEAFF
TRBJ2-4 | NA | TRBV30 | CAWSESAENIQYF
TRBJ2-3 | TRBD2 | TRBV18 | CASSPAGGTPDTQYF
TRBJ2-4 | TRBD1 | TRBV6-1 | CASRETGENIQYF
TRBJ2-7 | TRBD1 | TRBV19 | CASSIKGQGMGEYF
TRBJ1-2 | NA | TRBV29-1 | CSALSPNRAF
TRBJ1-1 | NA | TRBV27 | CASSLGQGNAEAFF
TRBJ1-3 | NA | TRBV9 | CASSVVGTPGGGNTIYF
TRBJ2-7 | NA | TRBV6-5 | CASSYRGNGFSYEQYF
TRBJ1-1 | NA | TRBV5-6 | CASSRVLMNTEAFF
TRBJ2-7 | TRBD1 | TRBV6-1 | CASSEAPWTGGEQYF
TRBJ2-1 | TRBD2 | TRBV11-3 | CASSLGTSGKHNEQFF
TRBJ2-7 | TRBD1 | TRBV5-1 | CASSLQTPGQGTYEQYF
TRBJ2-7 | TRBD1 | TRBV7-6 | CASSPELGQSYEQYF
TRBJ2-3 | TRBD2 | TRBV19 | CASSQRTSGGVDTQYF
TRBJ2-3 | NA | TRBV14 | CASSQQGNTQYF
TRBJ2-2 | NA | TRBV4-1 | CASSHYKQVNTGELFF